This T cell receptor beta chain was retrieved from a study of CD8 T cells in Susac syndrome. The CDR3 is made up of 13 amino acids. Germline lookup yields CDR1 SEHNR and CDR2 FQNEAQ (reference sequence). Trimming took 5 bases from V and 10 from J, leaving 15 bases between them. The authors reverse transcribed about 0.45 to 1 ug RNA with random hexamers. An immunoSEQ multiplex PCR amplified TCR beta CDR3 over 54 Vbeta and 13 Jbeta. TCRdb recomputed calls from the immunoSEQ multiplex PCR reads with MiXCR, one row per CDR3 protein. This table has 90,000 or so distinct CDR3 sequences, about 93% appearing once. TEMRA cells were FACS-enriched, and CD8+ and CD4+ T cells were isolated negatively.

V is TRBV7-9 and J is TRBJ2-1, with D perhaps matching TRBD1 (6 bases). The clonotype was recovered from a human donor in good health. Sequences were obtained from CD8+ T cells from PBMCs. The CDR3: CASSPPTGREQFF. The CDR3 nucleotides are TGTGCCAGCAGCCCCCCGACAGGAAGGGAGCAGTTCTTC.